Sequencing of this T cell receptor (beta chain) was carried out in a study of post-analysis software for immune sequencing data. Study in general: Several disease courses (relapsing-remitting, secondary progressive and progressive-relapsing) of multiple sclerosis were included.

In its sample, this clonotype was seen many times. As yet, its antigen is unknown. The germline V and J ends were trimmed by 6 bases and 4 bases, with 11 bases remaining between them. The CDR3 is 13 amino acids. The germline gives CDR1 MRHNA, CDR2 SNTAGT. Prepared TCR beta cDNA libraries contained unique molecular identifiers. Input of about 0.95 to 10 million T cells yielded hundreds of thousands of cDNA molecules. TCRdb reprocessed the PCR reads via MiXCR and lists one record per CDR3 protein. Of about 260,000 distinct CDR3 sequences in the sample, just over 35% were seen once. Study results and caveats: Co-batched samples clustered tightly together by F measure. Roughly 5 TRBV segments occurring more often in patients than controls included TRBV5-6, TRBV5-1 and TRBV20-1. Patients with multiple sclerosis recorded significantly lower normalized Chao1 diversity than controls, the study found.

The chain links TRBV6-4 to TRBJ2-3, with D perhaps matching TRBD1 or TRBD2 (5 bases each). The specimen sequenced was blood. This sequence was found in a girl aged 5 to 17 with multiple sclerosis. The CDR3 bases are TGTGCCAGCAGCCCTAGGGACGCAGATACGCAGTATTTT. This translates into CASSPRDADTQYF.